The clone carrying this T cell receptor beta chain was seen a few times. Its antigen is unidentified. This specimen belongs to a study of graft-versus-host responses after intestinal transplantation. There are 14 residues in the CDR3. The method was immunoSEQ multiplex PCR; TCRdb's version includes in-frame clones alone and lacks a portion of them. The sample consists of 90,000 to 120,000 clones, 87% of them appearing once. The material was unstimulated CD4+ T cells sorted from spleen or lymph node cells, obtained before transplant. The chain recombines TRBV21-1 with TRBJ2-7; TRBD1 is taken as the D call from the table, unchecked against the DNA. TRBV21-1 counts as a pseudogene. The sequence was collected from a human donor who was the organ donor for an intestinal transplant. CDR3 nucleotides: TGTGCCAGCAGCAAATGGGGACACTCCTACGAGCAGTACTTC. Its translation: CASSKWGHSYEQYF.